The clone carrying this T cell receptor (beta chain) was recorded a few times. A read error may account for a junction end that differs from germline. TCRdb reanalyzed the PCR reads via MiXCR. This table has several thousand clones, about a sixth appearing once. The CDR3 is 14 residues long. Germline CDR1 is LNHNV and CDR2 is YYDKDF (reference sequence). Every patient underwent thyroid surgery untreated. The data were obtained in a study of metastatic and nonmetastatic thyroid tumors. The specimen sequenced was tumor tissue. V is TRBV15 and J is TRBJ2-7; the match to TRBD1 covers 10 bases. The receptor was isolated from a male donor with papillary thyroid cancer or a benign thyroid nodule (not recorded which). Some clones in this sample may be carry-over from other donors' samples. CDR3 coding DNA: TGTGCCACCAGCAAAGACAGGGGGCCCTACGAGCGGTACTTC. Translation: CATSKDRGPYERYF.